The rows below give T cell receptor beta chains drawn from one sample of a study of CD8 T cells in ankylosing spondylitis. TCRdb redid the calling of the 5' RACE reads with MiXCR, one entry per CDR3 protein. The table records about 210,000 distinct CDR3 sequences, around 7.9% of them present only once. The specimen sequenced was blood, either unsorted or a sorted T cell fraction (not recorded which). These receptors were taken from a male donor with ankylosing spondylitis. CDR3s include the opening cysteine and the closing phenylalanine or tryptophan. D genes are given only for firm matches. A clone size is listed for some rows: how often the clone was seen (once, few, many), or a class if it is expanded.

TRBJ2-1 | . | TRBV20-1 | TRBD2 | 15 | TGCAGTGCCTCTCCACTAGCGGGCCCCTCCAATGAGCAGTTCTTC | CSASPLAGPSNEQFF
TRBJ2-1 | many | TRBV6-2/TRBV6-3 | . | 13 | TGTGCCAGCAACCTGGCCTCCTACAATGAGCAGTTCTTC | CASNLASYNEQFF
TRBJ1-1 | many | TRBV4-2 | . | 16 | TGTGCCAGCAGCCATTACCCTACAGGGATCGTCGCTGAAGCTTTCTTT | CASSHYPTGIVAEAFF
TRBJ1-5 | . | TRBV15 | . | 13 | TGTGCCACCAGCGAGGGTAGCAATCAGCCCCAGCATTTT | CATSEGSNQPQHF
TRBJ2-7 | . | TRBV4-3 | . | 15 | TGCGCCAGCAGCCAAGGTGATAAGTCCTCCTACGAGCAGTACTTC | CASSQGDKSSYEQYF
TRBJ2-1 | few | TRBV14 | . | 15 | TGTGCCAGCAGCCATCCGGACCAGACCTACAATGAGCAGTTCTTC | CASSHPDQTYNEQFF
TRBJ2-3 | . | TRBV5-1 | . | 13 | TGCGCCAGCAGCTCCCCTCCCACAGATACGCAGTATTTT | CASSSPPTDTQYF
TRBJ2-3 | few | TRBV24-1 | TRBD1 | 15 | TGTGCCACCAGGACCGGGACAGGGGGCGCAGATACGCAGTATTTT | CATRTGTGGADTQYF
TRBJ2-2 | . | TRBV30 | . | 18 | TGTGCCTGGAGTGGCCGAGGAGGCCCAGCGGTGAACACCGGGGAGCTGTTTTTT | CAWSGRGGPAVNTGELFF
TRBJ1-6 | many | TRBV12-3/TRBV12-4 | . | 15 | TGTGCCAGCAACTCTTTATTGGGGACGGGGTCACCCCTCCACTTT | CASNSLLGTGSPLHF
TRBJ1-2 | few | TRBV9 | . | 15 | TGTGCCAGCAGCGTATCCGGGGTTCCTAACTATGGCTACACCTTC | CASSVSGVPNYGYTF
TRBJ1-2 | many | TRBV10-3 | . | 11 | TGTGCCATCAGAAGAATGTATGGCTACACCTTC | CAIRRMYGYTF
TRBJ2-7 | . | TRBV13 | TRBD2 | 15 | TGTGCCAGCAGCTTAGGGGGAGCGGGAGCCGGCGAGCAGTACTTC | CASSLGGAGAGEQYF
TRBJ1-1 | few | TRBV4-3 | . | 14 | TGCGCCAGCAGCCAAGCCGGGGGGCCAACCGCAGCTTTCTTT | CASSQAGGPTAAFF
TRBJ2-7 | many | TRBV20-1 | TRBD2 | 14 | TGCAGTGCTAGGTCTAGCGGGAGTTTCAACGAGCAGTACTTC | CSARSSGSFNEQYF
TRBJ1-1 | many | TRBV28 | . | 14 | TGTGCCAGCAGTGGACACCTGGGGAACACTGAAGCTTTCTTT | CASSGHLGNTEAFF
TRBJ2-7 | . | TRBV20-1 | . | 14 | TGCAGCGGGGAAGGCGGGCAGTACTCCTACGAGCAGTACTTC | CSGEGGQYSYEQYF
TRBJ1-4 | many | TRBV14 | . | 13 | TGTGCCAGCAGCGCTGCTTTTAATGAAAAACTGTTTTTT | CASSAAFNEKLFF
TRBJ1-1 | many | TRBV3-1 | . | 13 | TGTGCCAGCAGACCCGGGACAAACACTGAAGCTTTCTTT | CASRPGTNTEAFF
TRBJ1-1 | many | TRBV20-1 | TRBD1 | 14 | TGCAGTGCCCAGAGGGGACAGGCGAACACTGAAGCTTTCTTT | CSAQRGQANTEAFF
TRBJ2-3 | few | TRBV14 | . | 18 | TGTGCCAGCAGCCCAAGGTTTGGGACCGGAGGATTGACAGATACGCAGTATTTT | CASSPRFGTGGLTDTQYF
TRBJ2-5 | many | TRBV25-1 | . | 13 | TGTGCCAGCAGTGAGAGGGAGTGGCAGACCCAGTACTTC | CASSEREWQTQYF
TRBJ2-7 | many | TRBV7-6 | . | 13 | TGTGCCAGCAGCCAAGGGGACCTCTACGAGCAGTACTTC | CASSQGDLYEQYF
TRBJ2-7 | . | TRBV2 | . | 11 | TGTGCCAGCACCGACTCGAATGAGCAGTACTTC | CASTDSNEQYF
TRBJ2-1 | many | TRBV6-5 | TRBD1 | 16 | TGTGCCAGCAGTTTATTCTCCGGGACAGGGGGCTGGGAGCAGTTCTTC | CASSLFSGTGGWEQFF
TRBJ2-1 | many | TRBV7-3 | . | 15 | TGTGCCAGCAGCGCTGGGGTTTCCCCTGGGAATGAGCAGTTCTTC | CASSAGVSPGNEQFF
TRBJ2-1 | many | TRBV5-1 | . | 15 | TGCGCCAGCAGATGGGCACTGGGGGCCTACAATGAGCAGTTCTTC | CASRWALGAYNEQFF
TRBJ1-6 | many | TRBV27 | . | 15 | TGTGCCAGCAGGATAGGACTCGGGGCCCATTCACCCCTCCACTTT | CASRIGLGAHSPLHF
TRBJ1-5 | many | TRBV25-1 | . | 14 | TGTGCCAGCAGTGATTCGGGGGTCAACCAGCCCCAGCATTTT | CASSDSGVNQPQHF
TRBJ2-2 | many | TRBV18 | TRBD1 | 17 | TGTGCCAGCTCACCGGTTCTCAGGGGGCCGCGCACCGGGGAGCTGTTTTTT | CASSPVLRGPRTGELFF
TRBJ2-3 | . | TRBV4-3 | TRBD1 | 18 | TGCGCCAGCAGCCGATATGCCCAACAGGGGCACCGCACAGATACGCAGTATTTT | CASSRYAQQGHRTDTQYF
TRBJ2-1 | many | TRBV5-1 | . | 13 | TGCGCCAGCAGCTCTAGGACACACAATGAGCAGTTCTTC | CASSSRTHNEQFF
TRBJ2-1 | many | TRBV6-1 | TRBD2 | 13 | TGTGCCAGCGGGGGTAGCGGGAGGAATGAGCAGTTCTTC | CASGGSGRNEQFF
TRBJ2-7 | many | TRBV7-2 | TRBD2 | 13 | TGTGCCAGCAGCTCTGGGACTATTTACGAGCAGTACTTC | CASSSGTIYEQYF
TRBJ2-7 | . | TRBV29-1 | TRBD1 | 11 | TGCAGCGTGAGGACAGGCTACGAGCAGTACTTC | CSVRTGYEQYF
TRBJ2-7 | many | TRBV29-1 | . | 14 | TGCAGCGTTTACGCCGGGACAGAGACTAGAGGGCAGTACTTC | CSVYAGTETRGQYF
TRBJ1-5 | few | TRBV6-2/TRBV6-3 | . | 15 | TGTGCCAGCAGTTACGCGGGGTTGTGGGTCCAGCCCCAGCATTTT | CASSYAGLWVQPQHF
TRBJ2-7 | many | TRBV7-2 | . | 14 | TGTGCCAGCAGTGAAGGACCCTATTCCTACGAGCAGTACTTC | CASSEGPYSYEQYF
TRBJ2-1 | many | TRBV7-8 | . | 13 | TGTGCCAGCAGCTTGCAGGGGTTCGATGAGCAGTTCTTC | CASSLQGFDEQFF
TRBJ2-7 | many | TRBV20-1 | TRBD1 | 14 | TGCAGTGCTAGAAGACAGGGAAACTCCTACGAGCAGTACTTC | CSARRQGNSYEQYF
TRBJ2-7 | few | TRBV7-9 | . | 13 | TGTGCCAGCAGCGCGCCTACGGCCTACGAGCAGTACTTC | CASSAPTAYEQYF
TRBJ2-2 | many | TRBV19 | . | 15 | TGTGCCAGTAGTCTCCAGGGCTCCCTGAGTTCGCTTCTGTTTTTT | CASSLQGSLSSLLFF
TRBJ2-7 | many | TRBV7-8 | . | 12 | TGTGCCAGCAGCTTAAAAACCTACGAGCAGTACTTC | CASSLKTYEQYF
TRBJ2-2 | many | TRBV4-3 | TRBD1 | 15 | TGCGCCAGCGGTCAGGTGACAGGGAGCACCGGGGAGCTGTTTTTT | CASGQVTGSTGELFF
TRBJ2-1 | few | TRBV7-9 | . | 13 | TGTGCCAGCAGCCCGCCGGGGCGCGATGAGCAGTTCTTC | CASSPPGRDEQFF
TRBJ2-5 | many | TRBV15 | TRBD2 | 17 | TGTGCCACCAGCAGTCATTATAGCGGGGGGACCCAAGAGACCCAGTACTTC | CATSSHYSGGTQETQYF
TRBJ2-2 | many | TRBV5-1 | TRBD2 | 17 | TGCGCCAGCAGCTTGAAGGGACTAGCGGAATACACCGGGGAGCTGTTTTTT | CASSLKGLAEYTGELFF